The clone carrying this T cell receptor beta chain was recorded at least ten times. The data were obtained in a study of CD8+CD57+ T cells in acquired aplastic anemia. Looking at the study overall: Isolated CD4+ and CD8+ cells, once sorted, yielded DNA averaging about 3.2 ug.

Selection for sequencing was limited to patients who had shown CD8+CD57+ cell expansion by flow cytometry. The template used for profiling TCR beta VDJ and CDR3 was genomic DNA. One entry per CDR3 protein results from TCRdb running MiXCR on the reads. The sample holds about half a million distinct CDR3 sequences, under 40% seen once. The CDR3 is 13 residues long. Germline V gene data show CDR1 as SEHNR and CDR2 as FQNEAQ (reference sequence). Trimming took off 6 bases at V and 8 bases at J, with 11 bases between the two ends. The chain links TRBV7-9 to TRBJ1-6; no definite D call. This sequence originates from a human donor with aplastic anemia. Material for sequencing was sorted CD4+, CD8+, or CD8+CD57+ T cells (not recorded which) from PBMCs. CDR3 sequence: CASSKTDDSPLHF. The DNA for the CDR3 is TGTGCCAGCAGTAAGACTGACGATTCACCCCTCCACTTT.